These 32 T cell receptor beta chains share one sample of origin, sequenced in a study of T cells expressing NK-cell markers (dated by TCRdb to 2019 to 2021). Library prep was done by 5' RACE. The listed sequencing device is Illumina HiSeq 2000. Based on TCRdb reprocessing of the reads, there is one entry per CDR3 protein sequence, and DNA is missing. The sample table includes approximately 550,000 distinct CDR3 sequences. Approximately 3.6% of the sample goes to the ten largest clones. What was sequenced was blood T cells: a sorted CD56 or NKG2C T cell subset, CD4+ or CD8+ T cells, or bulk PBMC T cells (not recorded which). These TCRs come from a man aged 18 to 29 in good health. Donor details come from another sample of the same person, matched by shared clones.

The V call is TRBV6-1, the J call TRBJ2-2; lacking DNA, the TRBD1 call made by TCRdb goes unchecked. CDR1 is MNHNS and CDR2 is SASEGT in the germline V gene. This CDR3 has 15 residues. The CDR3 loop reads CASSPGSSNTGELFF.

This chain connects TRBV5-8 to TRBJ2-1. Germline CDR1 reads SGHTS; CDR2 reads YDEGEE. CDR3 size: 15 residues. The chain's CDR3 is CASSASLDPADEQFF.

The rearrangement uses TRBV15 and TRBJ2-1; TCRdb lists TRBD2, though no DNA is available to test this call. Germline assignment: CDR1 LNHNV and CDR2 YYDKDF (reference sequence). The CDR3 extends over 14 amino acids. The CDR3 loop reads CATSNSGRIREQFF.

The chain couples TRBV29-1 to TRBJ2-1. CDR3 length: 13 amino acids. The V gene's germline CDR1 is SQVTM and CDR2 ANQGSEA. CDR3 sequence reads: CSAGYSSYNEQFF.

The V gene is TRBV5-4, the J gene TRBJ1-4; the D call of TRBD1 rests on TCRdb alone, since no DNA is present to check it. The CDR3 totals 14 residues. Germline V gene lookup returns CDR1 SGHNT and CDR2 YYREEE (reference sequence). CDR3 loop: CASSKGTAEEKLFF. The variable domain in full, completed from reference TRBV5-4 and TRBJ1-4, reads ETGVTQSPTHLIKTRGQQVTLRCSSQSGHNTVSWYQQALGQGPQFIFQYYREEENGRGNFPPRFSGLQFPNYSSELNVNALELDDSALYLCASSKGTAEEKLFFGSGTQLSVL.

The chain combines TRBV6-6 with TRBJ1-1; TCRdb selects TRBD1, and the lack of DNA leaves this call unchecked. This CDR3 has 12 residues. Germline values: CDR1 MNHNY, CDR2 SVGAGI (reference sequence). The CDR3 spells CASEDRGTEAFF.

The V and J genes are TRBV2 and TRBJ2-3; TCRdb picks TRBD2, but there is no DNA to check that call. Germline-derived CDR1 and CDR2 are SNHLY and FYNNEI. This CDR3 spans 12 amino acids. Here the CDR3 reads CAGRRTADTQYF.

This chain connects TRBV6-2 or TRBV6-3 to TRBJ2-2. Germline CDR1 reads MNHEY; CDR2 reads SVGEGT. The CDR3 is made up of 14 amino acids. CDR3 in amino acids: CASSRAANTGELFF.

The chain has TRBV10-3 and TRBJ2-7; TCRdb calls TRBD1, which cannot be checked without DNA. The CDR3 spans 12 residues. Germline V lookup: CDR1 ENHRY, CDR2 SYGVKD. The CDR3 sequence: CASTQGIGEQYF.

The CDR3 loop reads CSVRLDRLRGNTIYF. The chain recombines TRBV29-1 with TRBJ1-3; TCRdb lists TRBD1, though no DNA is available to test this call. This CDR3 has 15 residues. Germline V gene lookup returns CDR1 SQVTM and CDR2 ANQGSEA.

The chain has TRBV7-2 and TRBJ2-1; TCRdb names TRBD2, which stays unverified in the absence of DNA. The CDR3 has 14 amino acids. Germline values: CDR1 SGHTA, CDR2 FQGNSA. CDR3 amino acids: CASSNPGSGMSQFF.

The rearrangement links TRBV6-1 to TRBJ2-1. The CDR3 consists of 15 residues. Germline V gene lookup returns CDR1 MNHNS and CDR2 SASEGT. The CDR3 is CASSESRSSYNEQFF.

The rearrangement links TRBV4-3 to TRBJ2-5. Germline V gives CDR1 LGHNA, CDR2 YSLEER. The CDR3 consists of 15 residues. CDR3 sequence: CASSQDTTKDETQYF.

This rearrangement joins TRBV28 to TRBJ2-3. Per the germline V gene, CDR1 is MDHEN and CDR2 is SYDVKM. CDR3 length: 14 amino acids. The CDR3 region is CASSDLTGTDTQYF.

V gene TRBV12-3 or TRBV12-4 combines with J gene TRBJ2-5; TCRdb returns TRBD1, unconfirmable since there is no DNA. The CDR3 covers 14 residues. CDR3 loop: CASSSGQGEETQYF.

V gene TRBV7-2 combines with J gene TRBJ2-5; TCRdb proposes TRBD2, but this gene call is untestable without DNA. Germline V lookup: CDR1 SGHTA, CDR2 FQGNSA. The CDR3 spans 15 residues. The CDR3 spells CACRIGLAYQETQYF.

V and J are TRBV6-5 and TRBJ1-4; lacking DNA, the TRBD1 call made by TCRdb goes unchecked. The CDR3 runs 14 residues. CDR1 and CDR2 (germline): MNHEY, SVGAGI. The CDR3 spells CASRTDPTNEKLFF.

The rearrangement uses TRBV14 and TRBJ2-1. CDR3 length: 15 residues. Per the germline V gene, CDR1 is SGHDN and CDR2 is FVKESK. The CDR3 region is CASSQVGQHHNEQFF.

The chain carries TRBV12-5 and TRBJ2-2. Germline V gene sequence: CDR1 LGHNT, CDR2 FRNRAP. This CDR3 has 15 amino acids. The CDR3 loop reads CASATVGAKTGELFF.

The chain employs TRBV7-9 and TRBJ2-2; TCRdb calls TRBD2, which cannot be checked without DNA. Per germline, CDR1 SEHNR and CDR2 FQNEAQ (reference sequence). The CDR3 extends over 14 amino acids. The CDR3 spells CASSPDSFAGELFF.

The chain has TRBV5-1 and TRBJ2-3. The germline V gene has CDR1 SGHRS and CDR2 YFSETQ. The CDR3 spans 14 residues. CDR3: CASSLSDPGDTQYF.

The chain uses TRBV20-1 and TRBJ1-4. The CDR3 runs 13 residues. Germline CDR1 and CDR2: DFQATT and SNEGSKA (reference sequence). The CDR3 region is CSASLGFGEKLFF.

The chain has TRBV10-3 and TRBJ2-1; TCRdb proposes TRBD2, but this gene call is untestable without DNA. CDR3 length: 16 amino acids. Germline V gene data show CDR1 as ENHRY and CDR2 as SYGVKD. The CDR3 is CAINTGTTVGYNEQFF.

This sequence joins TRBV10-1 and TRBJ2-5. This CDR3 is built from 12 residues. CDR1 and CDR2 from the germline V gene are WNHNN and SYGVQD (reference sequence). The CDR3 sequence: CASSDPSETQYF.

The chain couples TRBV20-1 to TRBJ2-1; TCRdb designates TRBD2, a call that cannot be tested without DNA. Per germline, CDR1 DFQATT and CDR2 SNEGSKA (reference sequence). CDR3 size: 14 residues. CDR3 sequence: CSASAGLLLNEQFF.

The chain couples TRBV7-6 to TRBJ2-1. Looked up from germline, CDR1 is SGHVS and CDR2 is FNYEAQ. The CDR3 length is 18 residues. The CDR3: CASSSRRSGERSYNEQFF.

The chain combines TRBV3-1 with TRBJ1-1; TCRdb lists TRBD1, though no DNA is available to test this call. The CDR3 is 14 amino acids. Germline V gene sequence: CDR1 LGHDT, CDR2 YNNKEL (reference sequence). The CDR3: CASSQDTRTGGTLF. Full variable domain (missing parts from reference TRBV3-1 and TRBJ1-1): DTAVSQTPKYLVTQMGNDKSIKCEQNLGHDTMYWYKQDSKKFLKIMFSYNNKELIINETVPNRFSPKSPDKAHLNLHINSLELGDSAVYFCASSQDTRTGGTLFGQGTRLTVV.

The chain is built from TRBV7-9 and TRBJ2-1; there is no DNA to check the TCRdb D call of TRBD1. Germline loops: CDR1 SEHNR, CDR2 FQNEAQ (reference sequence). This CDR3 has 18 amino acids. Here the CDR3 reads CASSRPGGARQFYNEQFF.

The chain has TRBV28 and TRBJ2-5; TCRdb picks TRBD1, but there is no DNA to check that call. CDR1 is MDHEN, CDR2 SYDVKM, per germline. CDR3 length: 14 residues. The chain's CDR3 is CASSADRSRETQYF.

The chain recombines TRBV12-3 or TRBV12-4 with TRBJ2-7; TCRdb's assignment of TRBD1 cannot be checked, as there is no DNA. There are 13 residues in the CDR3. CDR3 sequence reads: CASSPRDRGAQYF.

V is TRBV30 and J is TRBJ2-7. The CDR3 is 13 amino acids. The germline V gene has CDR1 GTSNPN and CDR2 SVGIG (reference sequence). This chain's CDR3 is CAWFQDGDYEQYF.

The chain combines TRBV2 with TRBJ2-7; the TCRdb D gene call, TRBD1, has no DNA to confirm it. This CDR3 region has 12 residues. Germline V CDR1 and CDR2: SNHLY, FYNNEI. CDR3 residues: CAFRTGGDEQYF.